This T cell receptor (beta chain) came from a study of cytomegalovirus exposure and HLA in healthy donors (dated 2017 in TCRdb). About the study as a whole: In an earlier analysis of roughly 500 of the donors, less than 350 Gb of sequence data and 100 million or so unique TCR beta sequences from some 170 million T cells were reported. Of the 300 to 500 genotyped donors, over 80% were placed in the genetic ancestry cluster associated with self-reported Caucasian donors. Besides the first cohort of under 700 subjects, a separate validation cohort made up of over a hundred different subjects was used. A later analysis re-analyzed previously published TCR beta repertoires from 500 to 700 donors and added high-resolution HLA genotyping to study TCR occurrence patterns. All discovery cohort repertoires had been generated using a single sequencing platform. Approximately 300 gigabases of sequencing data and approximately 91 million unique TCR sequences made up an early release that covered nearly 650 HLA-typed donors. Among around 400 genotyped donors of the cohort, an average of around 250,000 unique TCR beta nucleotide sequences was sequenced per donor, of which roughly 17% were non-productive. The study aimed to test whether signatures of past pathogen exposure could be identified by cataloging public T cell receptors. The later analysis used no new phenotypic data to find candidate immune exposures, relying instead on TCR beta sequences and their occurrence across donors. Genome-wide SNP genotypes for about 65% of the roughly 670 donors were used in a later genetic analysis, which treated that subset as a discovery cohort. Several DR-DQ haplotypes were handled as single units for association and clustering because linkage in the cohort was strong. The study profiled the T cell repertoires of 550 to 700 subjects by immunosequencing and related them to cytomegalovirus serostatus. Typing coverage varied by locus: about 629-640 donors for A, B, C, DRB1 and DQB1; about 520 for DQA1; some 610 for DPA1; 450 to 480 for DPB1. To predict cytomegalovirus infection status, the study combined high-throughput TCR immunosequencing, statistical association of individual TCRs with disease status, and machine learning. Donor age, sex, ethnicity and CMV serostatus were collected together with the repertoire data. An earlier analysis of 500 to 650 of the donors applied high-throughput TCR beta sequencing to assess whether each TCR beta V gene segment acted as functional or pseudogenic. Both class I and class II loci were covered by HLA typing, at four-digit resolution.

Measured from the cysteine to the phenylalanine, the CDR3 is 15 residues long. This entry keeps only the CDR3 DNA: 45 bases, framed from base 1. V and J are truncated by 3 bases and 2 bases respectively, leaving an intervening sequence of 11 bases. The germline V gene (reference sequence) supplies CDR1 SGHNT and CDR2 YYREEE. With respect to this clone: This receptor's antigen is unknown. No much larger clone exists at a distance of one base, and base qualities are not known.

The cohort was made up of approximately 700 healthy bone marrow donors. At the time of sampling, all cohort members were nominally healthy, though unrecorded immune exposures were likely present. The donor was CMV seropositive and was included in the group of some 290 seropositive cohort members. A peripheral blood sample was collected from each donor, and TCR beta sequencing was performed on peripheral blood mononuclear cells. Genomic DNA was extracted from the blood cell samples with the Qiagen DNeasy Blood Extraction Kit. Receptor libraries were prepared by the immunoSEQ multiplex PCR assay. For the multiplex PCR, a mixture combining 60 forward primers for TCR Vbeta segments and 13 reverse primers for TCR Jbeta segments was used. A multiplex PCR assay on genomic DNA amplified the CDR3 region of rearranged TCR beta genes. On the Illumina HiSeq System, the amplified TCR beta libraries were sequenced as 87-base-pair reads. The authors processed their data as follows. In a later analysis, about 80 million unique TCR beta chains were counted across the 500 to 850 repertoires, and around 10 million of these chains were shared by at least two donors. A nearest-neighbor algorithm error-corrected the raw reads and collapsed the reads into unique sequences, merging closely related sequences to remove PCR and sequencing errors. Alignment of CDR3 sequences to IMGT reference sequences was used to assign V, D and J gene segments. For a sequence to be retained, at least a six-nucleotide match to both a V gene segment and a J gene segment was required. A rearrangement counted as productive if the CDR3 had no stop codons and remained in frame with V and J, and every other rearrangement counted as non-productive. CDR3 was defined according to IMGT convention as the region running from the second conserved V-encoded cysteine to the conserved J-encoded phenylalanine. Sequences without an unambiguous match to a single V gene segment were excluded from the earlier analysis of 587 of the donors. An earlier analysis of 500 to 700 of the donors classified V segments as functional when productive rearrangements were above 56.7% and as segregating when the standard deviation between donors was above 5%. A statistical classification framework was built to diagnose cytomegalovirus status from the catalog of TCR beta chain sequences. V and J gene assignment, in a later analysis, came from comparing TCR nucleotide sequences with IMGT/GENE-DB human TR gene sequences. A later analysis assigned CDR3 sequences and most-parsimonious VDJ recombination scenarios with the TCRdist pipeline. In a later analysis, each TCR beta chain was defined by its CDR3 amino acid sequence together with its V-gene family, and reads lacking a unique V-gene family were excluded. In a later analysis, 500 to 700 highly shared, low-generation-probability nucleotide sequences were removed to address suspected cross-contamination and a sequencing artifact. In a later analysis, a clonal expansion index for each public chain was calculated from normalized within-repertoire ranks of inferred template counts. Generation probabilities in a later analysis came from a VDJ recombination model fitted to out-of-frame rearrangements, and those results were checked against IGoR. Hypergeometric tests were used in a later analysis to score TCR-TCR, TCR-HLA and TCR-CMV co-occurrence, with a repertoire-size bias correction applied to the TCR pairs. To estimate false discovery rates, a later analysis permuted the HLA or CMV assignments 20 times. In a later analysis, co-occurring TCRs were grouped with DBSCAN, and TCRdist sequence similarity was added when clustering was performed within HLA-allele-positive subsets. Repertoires with fewer than 30,000 or more than 120,000 public chains were left out of co-occurrence clustering, as were four to six repertoires with anomalous nucleotide sharing. TCRdb carries this immuneACCESS record with in-frame sequences only. Its versions omit some clonotypes, under half of them owing to an unresolved V gene in the studies checked, with the rest unexplained. The DNA was the basis for D and trimming; V, J and clone size are from that table. This sample has around 100,000 clones in its table, and approximately 72% of those were observed once. About 14% of the sample is held by the ten biggest clonotypes.

Overall results and qualifications from the work: According to a later genetic analysis, donors in an Asian-associated ancestry cluster had fewer N-insertions in productive TCRs than the approximately 630-donor mean. A total of roughly 160 TCR beta chains were listed by the study as associated with cytomegalovirus. The earlier analysis of some 540 of the donors excluded some 15 rarely observed V segments, including chromosome 9 orphons, because counts were too low. Several of the top co-occurrence clusters appeared to be linked to parvovirus B19, influenza, CMV and Epstein-Barr virus, according to a later analysis. A few of the identified cytomegalovirus-associated TCR beta chains were confirmed in vitro to be specific for cytomegalovirus antigens. The classifier was reported to diagnose cytomegalovirus status with high specificity and sensitivity in both the original cohort and the validation cohort. This cohort had only TCR beta chains sequenced, and the lack of alpha or paired-chain data limited which features could be detected. Because HLA typing was unavailable for some donors at each locus, only the typed subset was used in association tests. Some IMGT-functional V segments, including TRBV6-2 and TRBV6-3, could not be distinguished by the 87-base-pair reads and were therefore excluded. V-gene and J-gene trimming of TCR beta chains was associated with a missense DCLRE1C variant in a later genetic analysis, and the association was replicated in an independent cohort. A later analysis associated about 17,000 TCR beta sequences with specific HLA alleles at a false discovery rate of 0.05. In a later analysis, the rate of TCR association differed among HLA loci, with DRB1 alleles having the most associated TCRs and HLA-C alleles having the fewest. According to a later analysis, most CMV-associated TCR beta chains appeared to be HLA-restricted, and the HLA associations seemed to be driven largely by CMV exposure. When HLA alleles, especially DR and DQ, strongly co-occurred, attributing TCR associations to individual alleles was difficult. Sequencing depth was assumed to be roughly uniform across donors in the presence/absence analyses, though that assumption may not hold. Most TCR sequences were seen in very few donors, while some public TCRs were found in many individuals. In a later analysis, HLA-associated TCR beta chains showed more clonal expansion and lower generation probabilities than non-associated chains that were equally common. Linkage disequilibrium might explain the correlated functional status among segregating V segments, but an unknown experimental factor could not be ruled out. For the cohort, immune exposure information was limited to CMV serostatus. The authors suggested that the approach could potentially be extended to other disease states and immunological phenotypes. A further reported finding was that TCR beta sequences accurately predicted the HLA-A and HLA-B alleles for most subjects in the first cohort. The sequencing pipeline was judged likely to have produced a cluster of highly shared sequence variants as a technical artifact. In an earlier analysis of approximately 590 of the donors, most TCR beta V segments appeared in productive rearrangements about 87% or about 30% of the time, broadly matching IMGT annotations.

This TCR derives from a male donor in good health and CMV-seropositive. The material sequenced was PBMCs. This receptor chain uses TRBV5-4 and TRBJ1-4; the best D guess is TRBD1, with 5 bases matching. For the CDR3, the sequence is CASSSEQGTNEKLFF. In nucleotide form, the sequence is TGTGCCAGCAGCTCAGAGCAGGGTACTAATGAAAAACTGTTTTTT.